The rows below give T cell receptor beta chains drawn from one sample of a study of T cells in Graves' hyperthyroidism and ophthalmopathy. TCRdb ran MiXCR on the multiplex PCR reads and lists one entry per CDR3 protein. Of hundreds of thousands of distinct CDR3 sequences in the sample, approximately 13% were seen once. Sequencing was carried out using blood. The receptors were gathered from a woman aged 30 to 39 with Graves' hyperthyroidism that later progressed to Graves' ophthalmopathy. The CDR3 runs from the conserved cysteine through the conserved F or W.

v_call: TRBV20-1
cdr3_length: 15
j_call: TRBJ2-3
cdr3_aa: CSAIALSGRTDTQYF

v_call: TRBV18
cdr3_length: 16
j_call: TRBJ2-7
cdr3_aa: CASSPRGTGGANGQYF

v_call: TRBV18
cdr3_length: 14
j_call: TRBJ1-1
cdr3_aa: CASSPELTNTEAFF

v_call: TRBV25-1
cdr3_length: 13
j_call: TRBJ1-2
cdr3_aa: CASSAVYGDGYTF

v_call: TRBV20-1
cdr3_length: 13
j_call: TRBJ2-3
cdr3_aa: CSATRPATDTQYF

v_call: TRBV12-5
cdr3_length: 13
j_call: TRBJ1-1
cdr3_aa: CANAGVGNTEAFF

v_call: TRBV20-1
cdr3_length: 15
j_call: TRBJ1-5
cdr3_aa: CSAEGLRGRDQPQHF

v_call: TRBV27
cdr3_length: 14
j_call: TRBJ2-7
cdr3_aa: CASSIGQSSYEQYF

v_call: TRBV11-2
cdr3_length: 15
j_call: TRBJ2-1
cdr3_aa: CASSLAVGRANEQFF

v_call: TRBV28
cdr3_length: 14
j_call: TRBJ2-7
cdr3_aa: CATLTGGASYEQYF

v_call: TRBV20-1
cdr3_length: 16
j_call: TRBJ1-5
cdr3_aa: CSATQEVGQDNQPQHF

v_call: TRBV20-1
cdr3_length: 14
j_call: TRBJ1-5
cdr3_aa: CSALGQGEGQPQHF

v_call: TRBV7-3
cdr3_length: 15
j_call: TRBJ1-1
cdr3_aa: CASSAGTGSYTEAFF

v_call: TRBV9
cdr3_length: 13
j_call: TRBJ1-2
cdr3_aa: CASSSQGANGYTF

v_call: TRBV30
cdr3_length: 11
j_call: TRBJ1-2
cdr3_aa: CAWSDYYGYTF

v_call: TRBV10-3
cdr3_length: 16
j_call: TRBJ1-2
cdr3_aa: CAISKGDSLGDYGYTF

v_call: TRBV2
cdr3_length: 13
j_call: TRBJ1-5
cdr3_aa: CASSDLGNQPQHF

v_call: TRBV6-1
cdr3_length: 15
j_call: TRBJ1-6
cdr3_aa: CASNRRGSYNSPLHF